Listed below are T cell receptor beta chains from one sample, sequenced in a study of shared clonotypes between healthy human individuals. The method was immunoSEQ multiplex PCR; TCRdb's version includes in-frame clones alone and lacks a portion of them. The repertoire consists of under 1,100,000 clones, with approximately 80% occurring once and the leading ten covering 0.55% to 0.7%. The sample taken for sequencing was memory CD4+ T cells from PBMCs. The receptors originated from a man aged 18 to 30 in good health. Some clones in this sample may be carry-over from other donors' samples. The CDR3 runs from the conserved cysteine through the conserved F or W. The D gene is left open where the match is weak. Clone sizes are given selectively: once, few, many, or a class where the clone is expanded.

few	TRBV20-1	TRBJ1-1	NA	TGCAGTGCCACAAAGGGTTTCTTT	CSATKGFF
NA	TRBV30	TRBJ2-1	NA	TGTGCCTGGCAACTAGACACCCCTGACAATGAGCAGTTCTTC	CAWQLDTPDNEQFF
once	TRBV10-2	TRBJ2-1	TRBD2	TGCGCCAGCAGTGCTACTAGCGGGTATAATGAGCAGTTCTTC	CASSATSGYNEQFF
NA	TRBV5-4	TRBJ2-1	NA	TGTGCCAGCAGCGACCCGGGGAGGTCCTACAATGAGCAGTTCTTC	CASSDPGRSYNEQFF
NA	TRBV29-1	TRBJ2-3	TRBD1	TGCAGCGGAGGAGGGGACAGGGGATACACAGATACGCAGTATTTT	CSGGGDRGYTDTQYF
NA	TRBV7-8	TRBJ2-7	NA	TGTGCCAGCAGCTTAGATAGGGATCGCGAGCAGTACTTC	CASSLDRDREQYF
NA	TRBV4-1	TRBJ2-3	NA	TGCGCCAGCACCTCAAGCACAGATCCCACAGATACGCAGTATTTT	CASTSSTDPTDTQYF
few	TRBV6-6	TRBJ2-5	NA	TGTGCCAGCAGTTACATAAATCCGGCGGAGACCCAGTACTTC	CASSYINPAETQYF
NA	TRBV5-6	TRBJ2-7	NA	TGTGCCAGCAGCTTTGGTGGGGTCAACTCCTACGAGCAGTACTTC	CASSFGGVNSYEQYF
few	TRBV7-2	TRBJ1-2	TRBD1	TGTGCCAGCAGCTCCAGACAGGGGGACGGCTACACCTTC	CASSSRQGDGYTF
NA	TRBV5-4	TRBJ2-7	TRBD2	TGTGCCAGCAGCATGGGAGTGGGACTAGCTTTGGGCGAGCAGTACTTC	CASSMGVGLALGEQYF
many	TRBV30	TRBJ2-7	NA	TGTGCCTGGAGGGGGGGACCAGCCGACGGCGGCGTGGGAGAGCAGTACTTC	CAWRGGPADGGVGEQYF
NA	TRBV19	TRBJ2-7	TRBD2	TGTGCCAGTAAGACTAGCGGGAGTAGCGAGCAGTACTTC	CASKTSGSSEQYF
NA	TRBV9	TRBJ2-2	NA	TGTGACAGCAGCGTAGCTTCGACAGGGGAGCTGTTTTTT	CDSSVASTGELFF
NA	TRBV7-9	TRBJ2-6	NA	TGTGCCAGCACCGCCTCTGGGGCCAACGTCCTGACTTTC	CASTASGANVLTF
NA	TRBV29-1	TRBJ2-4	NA	TGCAGCGTAAGAGGGCCGGCCAAAAACATTCAGTACTTC	CSVRGPAKNIQYF
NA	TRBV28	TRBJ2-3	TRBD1	TGTGCCAGTACATTACAGGGGACAGATACGCAGTATTTT	CASTLQGTDTQYF
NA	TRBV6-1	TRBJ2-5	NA	TGTGCCAGCAGTGAGGCAAAGAGGACCCAGTACTTC	CASSEAKRTQYF
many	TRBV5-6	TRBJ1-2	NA	TGTGCCAGCAGCCTGGGCAGGGTAGGAGGCTACACCTTC	CASSLGRVGGYTF
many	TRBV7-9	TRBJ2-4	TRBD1	TGTGCCAGCAGCTTAGGGGACAGGGGTAACATTCAGTACTTC	CASSLGDRGNIQYF
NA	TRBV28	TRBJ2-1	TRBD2	TGTGCCAGCAGTTCCTTAGCGGGGGGTAATGAGCAGTTCTTC	CASSSLAGGNEQFF
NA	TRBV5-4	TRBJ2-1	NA	TGTGCCAGCAGCTCGAGGGCCCAGGCTACCTCCTACAATGAGCAGTTCTTC	CASSSRAQATSYNEQFF
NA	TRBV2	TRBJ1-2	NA	TGTGCCAGCAGTGAAGAAGGGACATTCGGTGGCTACACCTTC	CASSEEGTFGGYTF
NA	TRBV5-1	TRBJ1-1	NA	TGCGCCAGCAGCTTGGGCGGACAGTTGGGCTCTGAAGCTTTCTTT	CASSLGGQLGSEAFF
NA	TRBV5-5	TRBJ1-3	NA	TGTGCCAGCAGCCCAAGGGGCCCAAACACCATATATTTT	CASSPRGPNTIYF
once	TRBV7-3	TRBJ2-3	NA	TGTGCCAGCAGCAGAAGCCTCAGGAGCACAGATACGCAGTATTTT	CASSRSLRSTDTQYF
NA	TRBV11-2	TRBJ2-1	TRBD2	TGTGCCAGCAGCGTCTCCGGGACGGGAGGCTACAATGAGCAGTTCTTC	CASSVSGTGGYNEQFF
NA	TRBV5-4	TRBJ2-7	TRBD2	TGTGCCAGCAGCAAGACTAGCGTAGGCGACGAGCAGTACTTC	CASSKTSVGDEQYF
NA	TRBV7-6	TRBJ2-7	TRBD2	TGTGCCAGCACCTATGGGACTAGCGGCTCCTATGAGCAGTACTTC	CASTYGTSGSYEQYF
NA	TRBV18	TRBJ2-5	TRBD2	TGTGCCAGCTCACTATCGGGACTAGCGGGAGTAGAGACCCAGTACTTC	CASSLSGLAGVETQYF
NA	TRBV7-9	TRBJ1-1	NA	TGTGCCAGCGGTCGGGGGGGGATGAACACTGAAGCTTTCTTT	CASGRGGMNTEAFF
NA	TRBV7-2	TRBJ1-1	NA	TGTGCCAGCAGCTTGAGAAGGGGGACTGAAGCTTTCTTT	CASSLRRGTEAFF
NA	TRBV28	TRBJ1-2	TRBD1	TGTGCCACCTGGGACAGTTCTAACTATGGCTACACCTTC	CATWDSSNYGYTF
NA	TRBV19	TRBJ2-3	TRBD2	TGTGCCAGTATTGGGACTAACACAGATACGCAGTATTTT	CASIGTNTDTQYF
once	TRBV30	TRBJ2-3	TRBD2	TGTGCCTGGAGTAAGGTTAGCGGGACCACAGATACGCAGTATTTT	CAWSKVSGTTDTQYF
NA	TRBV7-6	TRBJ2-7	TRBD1	TGTGCCAGCAGCCCTCGGACAGGGGCCTACGAGCAGTACTTC	CASSPRTGAYEQYF
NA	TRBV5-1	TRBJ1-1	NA	TGCGCCAGCAGACAAGACAGTTCAACCACTGAAGCTTTCTTT	CASRQDSSTTEAFF
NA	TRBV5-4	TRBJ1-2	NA	TGTGCCAGCAGCTTACAGGGCGGCGGAGCATATGGCTACACCTTC	CASSLQGGGAYGYTF
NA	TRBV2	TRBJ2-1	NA	TGTGCCAGCAGTTATCAGGGCTACAATGAGCAGTTCTTC	CASSYQGYNEQFF
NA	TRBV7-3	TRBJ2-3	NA	TGTGCCAGCAGCTTACAAGGACTCACAGATACGCAGTATTTT	CASSLQGLTDTQYF